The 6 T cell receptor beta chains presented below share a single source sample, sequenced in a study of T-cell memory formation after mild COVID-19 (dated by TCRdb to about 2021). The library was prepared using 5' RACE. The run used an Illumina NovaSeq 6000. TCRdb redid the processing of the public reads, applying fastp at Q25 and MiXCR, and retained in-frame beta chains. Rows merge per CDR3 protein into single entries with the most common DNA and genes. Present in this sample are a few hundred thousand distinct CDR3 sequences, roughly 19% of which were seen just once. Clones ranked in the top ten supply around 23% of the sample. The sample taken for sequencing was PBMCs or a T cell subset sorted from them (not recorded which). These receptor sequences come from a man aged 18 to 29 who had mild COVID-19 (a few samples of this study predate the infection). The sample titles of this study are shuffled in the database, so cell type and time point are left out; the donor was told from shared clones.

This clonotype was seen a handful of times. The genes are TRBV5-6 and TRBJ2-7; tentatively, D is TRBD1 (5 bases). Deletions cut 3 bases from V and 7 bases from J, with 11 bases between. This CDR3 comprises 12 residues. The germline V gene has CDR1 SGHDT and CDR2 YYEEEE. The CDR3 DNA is TGTGCCAGCAGCTGGCAGGGTCGGGAGCAGTACTTC. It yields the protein CASSWQGREQYF.

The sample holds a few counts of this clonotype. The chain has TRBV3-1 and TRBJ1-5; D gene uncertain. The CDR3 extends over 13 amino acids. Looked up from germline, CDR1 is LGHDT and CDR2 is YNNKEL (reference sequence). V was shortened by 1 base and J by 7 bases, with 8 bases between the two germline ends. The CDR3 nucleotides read TGTGCCAGCAGCCAAGGCAGAGGGCAGCCCCAGCATTTT. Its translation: CASSQGRGQPQHF. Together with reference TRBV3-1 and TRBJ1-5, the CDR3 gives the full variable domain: DTAVSQTPKYLVTQMGNDKSIKCEQNLGHDTMYWYKQDSKKFLKIMFSYNNKELIINETVPNRFSPKSPDKAHLNLHINSLELGDSAVYFCASSQGRGQPQHFGDGTRLSIL.

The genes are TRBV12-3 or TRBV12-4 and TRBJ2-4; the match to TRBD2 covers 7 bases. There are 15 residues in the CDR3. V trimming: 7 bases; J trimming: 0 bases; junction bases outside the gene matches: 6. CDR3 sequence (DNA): TGTGCCAGCACATGGGGGGGAATAGCCAAAAACATTCAGTACTTC. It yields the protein CASTWGGIAKNIQYF.

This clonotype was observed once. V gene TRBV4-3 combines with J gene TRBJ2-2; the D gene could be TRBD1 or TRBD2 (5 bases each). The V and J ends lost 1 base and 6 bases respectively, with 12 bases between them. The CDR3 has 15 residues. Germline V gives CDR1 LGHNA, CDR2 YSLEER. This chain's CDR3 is CASSQVGGSAGELFF. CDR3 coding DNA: TGCGCCAGCAGCCAAGTTGGGGGATCGGCCGGGGAGCTGTTTTTT.

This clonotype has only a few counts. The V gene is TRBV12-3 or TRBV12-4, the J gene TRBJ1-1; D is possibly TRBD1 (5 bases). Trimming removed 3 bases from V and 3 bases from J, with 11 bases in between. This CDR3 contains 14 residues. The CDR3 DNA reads TGTGCCAGCAGTTTTGTAGGGGTTGACACTGAAGCTTTCTTT. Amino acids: CASSFVGVDTEAFF.

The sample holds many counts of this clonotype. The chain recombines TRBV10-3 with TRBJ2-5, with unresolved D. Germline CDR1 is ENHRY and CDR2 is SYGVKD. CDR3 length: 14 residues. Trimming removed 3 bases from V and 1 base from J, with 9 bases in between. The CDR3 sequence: CAISDEPRQETQYF. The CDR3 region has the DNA TGTGCCATCAGTGACGAACCCCGCCAAGAGACCCAGTACTTC.